The 25 T cell receptor beta chains presented below share a single source sample, sequenced in a study of blood T cells in healthy people across ages. The use of a sample-barcoded 5' primer and a J-beta primer mix characterized a second PCR of roughly 7 to 12 cycles. Using its own MiXCR run on the 5' RACE reads, TCRdb lists one record per CDR3 protein. Seen here are some 1.7 million distinct CDR3 sequences, roughly 30% observed once, and the top ten hold 7.7%. Sequencing input: blood. All receptors derive from a young woman in good health.

Ten or more counts support this clonotype. Here the CDR3 DNA reads TGCAGCGCCGACAGGGCGTCCGAGACCCAGTACTTC. It translates to CSADRASETQYF. The V and J genes are TRBV29-1 and TRBJ2-5; 7 bases map to TRBD1. The CDR3 is made up of 12 amino acids. Germline-derived CDR1 and CDR2 are SQVTM and ANQGSEA. Trimming cost V 7 bases and J 5 bases; bases outside gene matches: 7.

V usage is TRBV7-3 and J usage is TRBJ2-5; TRBD2 aligns across 8 bases. Germline CDR1 reads SGHTA; CDR2 reads FQGTGA. This CDR3 contains 14 residues. J gave up 4 bases and V 4 bases, and 5 bases lay outside the gene matches. CDR3: CASSWGTRGETQYF. CDR3 sequence (DNA): TGTGCCAGCAGCTGGGGGACTAGGGGAGAGACCCAGTACTTC. Drawing the rest from reference TRBV7-3 and TRBJ2-5, the complete variable domain is GAGVSQTPSNKVTEKGKYVELRCDPISGHTALYWYRQSLGQGPEFLIYFQGTGAADDSGLPNDRFFAVRPEGSVSTLKIQRTERGDSAVYLCASSWGTRGETQYFGPGTRLLVL.

The genes are TRBV20-1 and TRBJ1-1; weak D call: TRBD1 (5 bases). V shed 2 bases and J shed 6 bases, with 16 bases lying between them. Germline V gene sequence: CDR1 DFQATT, CDR2 SNEGSKA (reference sequence). This CDR3 is built from 14 residues. The CDR3 DNA sequence: TGCAGTGCTAGACCCTGGGGGGGTTACGCTGAAGCTTTCTTT. Residues: CSARPWGGYAEAFF.

The V gene is TRBV21-1, the J gene TRBJ2-7; the DNA was not compared with TRBD2, the D call given in the table. TRBV21-1 is designated a pseudogene. The CDR3 is 9 residues long. DNA for the CDR3: TGTGCCAAGGGAGGGGAGCAGTACTTC. It encodes CAKGGEQYF.

V gene TRBV5-1 combines with J gene TRBJ2-5, with unresolved D. The V gene's germline CDR1 is SGHRS and CDR2 YFSETQ. The CDR3 has 14 residues. V was cut by 0 bases and J by 2 bases, with 8 bases left in between. CDR3 in DNA: TGCGCCAGCAGCTTGGAAACTGAACAAGAGACCCAGTACTTC. Its translation: CASSLETEQETQYF.

In this sample, this clonotype turned up many times. The rearrangement joins TRBV5-1 to TRBJ2-7; maybe TRBD1 (6 bases). Trimming pared 4 bases from V and 5 bases from J, leaving 10 bases between. CDR3 length equals 12 residues. Germline V gene sequence: CDR1 SGHRS, CDR2 YFSETQ. The DNA for the CDR3 is TGCGCCAGCAGCATAGGACAGAACGAGCAGTACTTC. Amino acids: CASSIGQNEQYF.

This chain links TRBV29-1 with TRBJ1-2; tentatively, D is TRBD1 (6 bases). Germline CDR1 SQVTM, CDR2 ANQGSEA. This CDR3 spans 14 amino acids. V shed 3 bases and J shed 5 bases, with 16 bases lying between them. CDR3: CSVDEADSFYGYTF. The CDR3 coding sequence is TGCAGCGTTGATGAGGCGGACAGCTTTTATGGCTACACCTTC.

This clonotype showed up just a few times. This sequence joins TRBV6-2 or TRBV6-3 and TRBJ1-4; no clear D. V was trimmed by 7 bases and J by 8 bases, leaving 8 bases between them. This CDR3 comprises 11 residues. Germline values: CDR1 MNHEY, CDR2 SVGEGT. The CDR3 is CASTSTEKLFF. The CDR3 DNA reads TGTGCCAGCACCTCGACCGAAAAACTGTTTTTT.

This clonotype was seen a handful of times. This sequence joins TRBV27 and TRBJ2-3; the D is unclear. The CDR3 length is 14 residues. Between the trimmed V and J ends, which lost 6 bases and 0 bases, there was a span of 10 bases. The germline CDR1 and CDR2 sequences are MNHEY and SMNVEV (reference sequence). The CDR3 loop reads CASRVRRSTDTQYF. CDR3 nucleotides: TGTGCCAGCAGGGTAAGACGAAGCACAGATACGCAGTATTTT.

This rearrangement joins TRBV15 to TRBJ2-7; D is perhaps TRBD2 (5 bases). This CDR3 comprises 14 residues. Trimming cost V 5 bases and J 3 bases, with 14 bases left between them. Germline-derived CDR1 and CDR2 are LNHNV and YYDKDF (reference sequence). The DNA of the CDR3 is TGTGCCACCAGCGGCGGACTGGCCGGCTACGAGCAGTACTTC. Encoded protein: CATSGGLAGYEQYF.

This clonotype appeared many times. V gene TRBV18 combines with J gene TRBJ2-1, with a possible D match to TRBD1 (5 bases). The V end lost 3 bases, the J end lost 9 bases, and 15 bases lay between the germline ends. This CDR3 spans 14 amino acids. Germline V gene sequence: CDR1 KGHSH, CDR2 LQKENI. CDR3 in DNA: TGTGCCAGCTCACCCTACGACAGTTTGGGTGAGCAGTTCTTC. It specifies CASSPYDSLGEQFF.

V is TRBV7-3 and J is TRBJ1-2; D may be TRBD1 (5 bases). CDR3 length: 15 amino acids. Germline V CDR1 and CDR2: SGHTA, FQGTGA. Trimming stripped 2 bases from V and 5 bases from J, with 15 bases between. This chain's CDR3 is CASSLDGTGPYGYTF. The CDR3 DNA sequence: TGTGCCAGCAGCTTAGACGGGACGGGACCATATGGCTACACCTTC.

This clonotype came up many times. One end of the junction is discordant with germline, which a read error may explain. The V call is TRBV5-1, the J call TRBJ1-5; 11 bases line up with TRBD1. The germline CDR1 and CDR2 sequences are SGHRS and YFSETQ. This CDR3 has 14 residues. The CDR3 DNA follows: TGTGCCAGCAGCCTCGGGACAGGGGGTCAGCCCCAGCATTTT. Protein sequence: CASSLGTGGQPQHF.

Remarks on this clonotype: Its ends do not fully match the called genes, so a read error is possible. The chain carries TRBV19 and TRBJ2-7; 14 bases line up with TRBD2. The CDR3 covers 16 residues. From germline, CDR1 is LNHDA and CDR2 SQIVND (reference sequence). CDR3 DNA: TGTGCCAGTAGTCAGGGGACTAGCGGGAGTCCCTACGAGCGGTACTTC. It specifies CASSQGTSGSPYERYF.

This clonotype was picked up a small number of times. This sequence joins TRBV11-2 and TRBJ2-5; 9 positions match TRBD2. V trimming: 3 bases; J trimming: 5 bases; junction bases outside the gene matches: 10. The CDR3 consists of 16 residues. Germline CDR1 is SGHAT and CDR2 is FQNNGV. The CDR3 coding sequence is TGTGCCAGCAGCTTGCGCCGCGCGGGGGGGCAGGAGACCCAGTACTTC. This sequence encodes CASSLRRAGGQETQYF.

This clonotype has at least ten counts. The CDR3 loop reads CAISEKPLGLAGPDTQYF. The DNA for the CDR3 is TGTGCCATCAGTGAGAAGCCCCTGGGGCTAGCGGGACCAGATACGCAGTATTTT. The chain recombines TRBV10-3 with TRBJ2-3; 9 bases align to TRBD2. V trimming: 2 bases; J trimming: 4 bases; junction bases outside the gene matches: 13. CDR1 and CDR2 (germline): ENHRY, SYGVKD. This CDR3 region has 18 residues.

V and J are TRBV4-3 and TRBJ1-5; TRBD1 might be the D (5 bases). Trimming stripped 0 bases from V and 3 bases from J, with 9 bases between. The CDR3 has 15 residues. Germline CDR1 and CDR2: LGHNA and YSLEER. CDR3 protein: CASSQDTGHNQPQHF. The CDR3 DNA sequence: TGCGCCAGCAGCCAAGATACAGGTCACAATCAGCCCCAGCATTTT.

This sequence joins TRBV27 and TRBJ2-3; TRBD2 might be the D (5 bases). This CDR3 contains 15 residues. Germline CDR1 MNHEY, CDR2 SMNVEV (reference sequence). Between the trimmed V and J ends, which lost 3 bases and 3 bases, there was a span of 13 bases. CDR3 sequence (DNA): TGTGCCAGCAGTTTCCCCGGAGGCGCAACAGATACGCAGTATTTT. Amino acid sequence: CASSFPGGATDTQYF.

Points on this clonotype: This may come from a read error, since a much larger clone is one base off. The J gene is TRBJ2-5, the V gene TRBV2, with D possibly TRBD2 on 5 matching bases. In germline, CDR1 is SNHLY, CDR2 FYNNEI. The CDR3 has 13 amino acids. CDR3 amino acids: CAGSRTGWETQYF. The CDR3, as DNA: TGTGCCGGCAGTAGGACGGGATGGGAGACCCAGTACTTC. Combining the CDR3 with reference TRBV2 and TRBJ2-5 gives the whole variable domain EPEVTQTPSHQVTQMGQEVILRCVPISNHLYFYWYRQILGQKVEFLVSFYNNEISEKSEIFDDQFSVERPDGSNFTLKIRSTKLEDSAMYFCAGSRTGWETQYFGPGTRLLVL.

Ten or more counts support this clonotype. The chain recombines TRBV7-2 with TRBJ2-7; 9 positions match TRBD1. Trimming took 6 bases from V and 4 from J; bases not matched to a gene: 10. CDR3 length: 15 amino acids. Germline lookup yields CDR1 SGHTA and CDR2 FQGNSA. The DNA for the CDR3 is TGTGCCAGCAGTCATCCATGGACAGGGGAATACGAGCAGTACTTC. Translated, it gives CASSHPWTGEYEQYF.

This clonotype was counted only a few times. V is TRBV28 and J is TRBJ2-5, with 7 bases identical to TRBD1. The CDR3 length is 14 residues. Germline lookup yields CDR1 MDHEN and CDR2 SYDVKM. Trimming cost V 6 bases and J 2 bases; bases outside gene matches: 6. CDR3 sequence reads: CASRGGQPQETQYF. The CDR3 DNA sequence: TGTGCCAGCAGAGGGGGACAGCCGCAAGAGACCCAGTACTTC.

This chain links TRBV5-1 with TRBJ1-2; D possibly corresponds to TRBD1 (5 bases). V gave up 2 bases and J gave up 6 bases, with 11 bases separating them. CDR3 length equals 13 residues. From germline, CDR1 is SGHRS and CDR2 YFSETQ. Here the CDR3 reads CASSFDSIDGYTF. As DNA, the CDR3 is TGCGCCAGCAGCTTCGACAGCATCGATGGCTACACCTTC. The whole variable domain, remainder taken from reference TRBV5-1 and TRBJ1-2, is KAGVTQTPRYLIKTRGQQVTLSCSPISGHRSVSWYQQTPGQGLQFLFEYFSETQRNKGNFPGRFSGRQFSNSRSEMNVSTLELGDSALYLCASSFDSIDGYTFGSGTRLTVV.

A single count supports this clonotype. Given a much more abundant clone one base away, this may be a read error. The gene calls are TRBV29-1 and TRBJ2-5, with D perhaps matching TRBD2 (6 bases). This CDR3 has 12 amino acids. Trimming removed 0 bases at V and 11 bases at J, with 13 bases between. Germline V gene lookup returns CDR1 SQVTM and CDR2 ANQGSEA. The CDR3, as DNA: TGCAGCGTTGAAGACGGGGGAGGTGAGCAGTACTTC. Its protein is CSVEDGGGEQYF.

The gene calls are TRBV5-5 and TRBJ2-5; 11 nucleotides agree with TRBD1. Germline CDR1 reads SGHKS; CDR2 reads YYEKEE (reference sequence). V lost 4 bases and J lost 5; bases outside the gene matches: 7. This CDR3 is built from 15 residues. CDR3: CASSTGQGERETQYF. As DNA, the CDR3 is TGTGCCAGCAGCACGGGACAGGGGGAGAGGGAGACCCAGTACTTC. Complete variable domain (other parts from reference TRBV5-5 and TRBJ2-5): DAGVTQSPTHLIKTRGQQVTLRCSPISGHKSVSWYQQVLGQGPQFIFQYYEKEERGRGNFPDRFSARQFPNYSSELNVNALLLGDSALYLCASSTGQGERETQYFGPGTRLLVL.

V and J are TRBV7-2 and TRBJ2-5, with 13 bases fitting TRBD2. CDR3 length equals 14 residues. After removal of 4 bases from V and 11 bases from J, the junction contained 7 bases not matched to a gene. Germline V gene data show CDR1 as SGHTA and CDR2 as FQGNSA. Here the CDR3 reads CASSSGTSGIGQYF. The CDR3 nucleotides are TGTGCCAGCAGCTCCGGGACTAGCGGGATTGGGCAGTACTTC.